This TCR beta chain was sequenced for a study of cytomegalovirus exposure and HLA in healthy donors. Study-wide results and limits: The authors later found most CMV-associated TCR beta chains appeared HLA-restricted. For most TCR beta V segments, an earlier analysis put the productive rate at about 90% or about 30% of the time. It was in a later analysis that TCR association rates were seen to vary by HLA locus, highest for DRB1 and lowest for HLA-C. Among donors in an Asian-associated ancestry cluster, a later analysis reportedly found fewer N-insertions than the roughly 610-donor mean.

With regard to this clone: Its antigen is as yet unknown.

Trimming took off 0 bases at V and 7 bases at J, with 11 bases between the two ends. CDR3 length: 13 residues. Looked up from germline, CDR1 is SGHNT and CDR2 is YYREEE (reference sequence). With 60 Vbeta and 13 Jbeta primers, the PCR was carried out. Only in-frame clones appear in the TCRdb table, and some are missing; sequencing was by immunoSEQ multiplex PCR. The sample holds about 120,000 clones, more than 60% seen once. The chain is built from TRBV5-4 and TRBJ2-7; D is perhaps TRBD1 (5 bases). The origin of this receptor is a man between 35 and 55 years old in good health and CMV-seropositive. The source material was PBMCs. The CDR3 region has the DNA TGTGCCAGCAGCTTGGCCGACAGCCGGGAGCAGTACTTC. This gives the protein CASSLADSREQYF.